Below, one T cell receptor (beta chain) is given with its context. There is no known antigen for this receptor. Base-call qualities are not available, and no considerably larger clone is one nucleotide away. This entry comes from a study of neoadjuvant anti-PD-1 for oral cavity cancer (dated by TCRdb to the early 2020s). About the full investigation: Before undergoing curative-intent surgical resection, most patients got three to four biweekly nivolumab doses at 3 mg/kg. Patients who did not progress were given a fourth nivolumab dose at about day 43 and had definitive surgical resection on days 50-56. Patients with complete response, partial response or stable disease by RECIST 1.1 were defined as responders, whereas patients with progression were defined as non-responders. There were eleven to twelve patients in the parent correlative cohort, and the response rate was more than 25%. The paper as a whole reports these results and caveats: TCR analyses included only a few patients per response group, and the authors called for larger cohorts for validation. Higher pretreatment blood TCRbeta clonality and lower post-treatment tumor TCRbeta clonality were correlated with higher pretreatment blood Treg/Th17 ratios. After neoadjuvant nivolumab, T cell clonality (Gini index) in PBMCs was significantly higher in non-responders than in responders.

PBMC libraries used mostly approximately 450 ng of input genomic DNA for deep sequencing, with six replicates per sample. TCRbeta libraries were prepared with the immunoSEQ hsTCRbeta kit according to the manufacturer's instructions. Sequencing of the completed libraries took place using an Illumina NovaSeq 6000 S4 flow cell after they had been pooled to about 3 nM. In the source study's methods: The immunoSEQ Analyzer handled quality control and preprocessing of the raw data. The analysis was restricted to productive rearrangements, with each unique CDR3 amino acid sequence defining a clonotype. Repertoire clonality was estimated as the Gini-Simpson index, computed with the R package tcR. Gini indices were compared with Student's t test, and associations with tumor size change were assessed by Pearson correlation. Not all clones reach the TCRdb copy of this immuneACCESS table, which keeps in-frame sequences only. Checked studies attribute under half of the gap to unresolved V genes and leave the rest unexplained. D and trimming come from the DNA, and the V and J calls and clone size come from that table. The sample table records approximately 16,000 clones; roughly 69% of these occur just once. About 2.6% of the sample rests with the top ten.

The V end loses 7 bases and the J end loses 0 bases, and a stretch of 15 bases separates them. The germline V gene (reference sequence) gives CDR1 as MNHNY and CDR2 as SVGAGI. The CDR3 goes from the cysteine to the phenylalanine over 15 residues. Of the read, only the CDR3 DNA is kept; its 45 bases are in frame from base 1. This specimen's time point label, per the study, means: before neoadjuvant nivolumab. None of the patients had received prior systemic or radiation treatment, and all were newly diagnosed with stage II-IVA oral cavity squamous cell carcinoma. The cohort was made up of patients with locally advanced, HPV-negative oral cavity squamous cell carcinoma. Peripheral blood mononuclear cells were analyzed directly, without maintenance or expansion in culture. Samples were obtained from a longitudinal correlative study of a single-arm phase II trial of neoadjuvant nivolumab in oral cavity squamous cell carcinoma. Genomic DNA-based TCRbeta sequencing was performed on subject-matched pre- and post-treatment PBMCs and tumors from three responders and three non-responders. Peripheral blood mononuclear cells were collected before nivolumab treatment and were collected again after treatment, at the time of surgery. The Maxwell RSC DNA from Cells kit was used to extract genomic DNA from PBMCs.

The clonotype comes from a person aged 35-80 years with oral cavity squamous cell carcinoma. The chain is assembled from TRBV6-6 and TRBJ1-2; no confident D gene assignment can be made. This sample comprised PBMCs, obtained before nivolumab (anti-PD-1) treatment. Here is the DNA: TGTGCCAGCAAAGTTGGGCCAGCTACTAACTATGGCTACACCTTC. This sequence encodes CASKVGPATNYGYTF.